The clone carrying this T cell receptor (beta chain) came up many times. Through Arm-PCR of CDR3 regions and iRepertoire HTBI primers, TCR beta libraries were built. TCRdb used MiXCR to reprocess the multiplex PCR reads, holding one entry per CDR3 protein. In the table there are 450,000 to 700,000 distinct CDR3 sequences, approximately 12% of which are singletons. The entry originates in a study of regulatory T cells in long-lasting Graves disease. Time point here: newly diagnosed GD, antithyroid drugs for less than 3 months. There was RNA extracted from PBMCs, and the TCR library was made from it. Investigators report Graves' disease was diagnosed under American Thyroid Association guidelines. EDTA tubes received approximately 9 milliliters of collected peripheral blood. Per the germline V gene, CDR1 is MNHEY and CDR2 is SMNVEV (reference sequence). Between the trimmed V and J ends, which lost 5 bases and 8 bases, there was a span of 12 bases. This CDR3 spans 12 amino acids.

The data were also submitted as part of a second study, on T cells in Graves' hyperthyroidism and ophthalmopathy. As that report states: Ophthalmopathy cases were set apart from stable hyperthyroidism by a 13 V-J model. For ophthalmopathy, model prediction preceded onset by a median 6.5 months.

Sequencing was performed on peripheral blood mononuclear cells (PBMCs), taken at new diagnosis, from a patient treated with antithyroid drugs. The gene calls are TRBV27 and TRBJ1-2; D is unclear. The receptor was isolated from a man aged 25-45 years with Graves disease. The chain's CDR3 is CASSGDKAGYTF. The CDR3, as DNA: TGTGCCAGCAGTGGAGACAAAGCAGGCTACACCTTC.